This is a list of T cell receptor beta chains from one sample in a study of human T cells and chemical hapten exposure. TCRdb independently ran MiXCR on the 5' RACE reads; one entry per CDR3 protein. Among roughly 120,000 distinct CDR3 sequences listed, roughly 19% were seen once. Receptors were obtained from a human donor in good health. CDR3s include the opening cysteine and the closing phenylalanine or tryptophan. The D gene is left open where the match is weak. The size of a clone is reported for some rows only, either as once, few or many, or as a class for expanded clones.

v_gene	d_gene	j_gene	abundance	CDR3nt	CDR3aa
TRBV5-1	TRBD1	TRBJ2-3	NA	TGCGCCAGCAGCTACAGTATGATCGGGACAGCAGCCTCAGATACGCAGTATTTT	CASSYSMIGTAASDTQYF
TRBV20-1	TRBD1	TRBJ1-1	NA	TGCAGTGCTAGCCGGGACAGGGGGAGTTTAGGGAACACTGAAGCTTTCTTT	CSASRDRGSLGNTEAFF
TRBV20-1	NA	TRBJ1-5	NA	TGCAGTGCTAGTAGGAAATGGAGGGGAGGTAGGACAAATCAGCCCCAGCATTTT	CSASRKWRGGRTNQPQHF
TRBV28	NA	TRBJ1-6	few	TGTGCCAGCAGGGGGTGGGGGTTATATAATTCACCCCTCCACTTT	CASRGWGLYNSPLHF
TRBV27	NA	TRBJ1-2	few	TGTGCCAGCTCAATTAGCCCGGGATCTAACTATGGCTACACCTTC	CASSISPGSNYGYTF
TRBV7-3	TRBD2	TRBJ2-5	many	TGTGCCAGCAGCGCAACTAGCGTGGGGACCCAGTACTTC	CASSATSVGTQYF
TRBV2	NA	TRBJ1-2	NA	TGTGCCGGCAACTCTGGACCAAACTATGGCTACACCTTC	CAGNSGPNYGYTF
TRBV3-1	NA	TRBJ1-4	NA	TGTGCCAGCAGCCTAAGGGAGCCTAATGAAAAACTGTTTTTT	CASSLREPNEKLFF
TRBV29-1	NA	TRBJ1-1	few	TGCAGCGCTGCTGTGGTCACTGAAGCTTTCTTT	CSAAVVTEAFF
TRBV11-2	NA	TRBJ1-5	NA	TGTGCCAGCAGCTTAAATCCGGGAGGGAATCAGCCCCAGCATTTT	CASSLNPGGNQPQHF
TRBV5-1	TRBD1	TRBJ2-3	few	TGCGCCAGCAGCCTTCCCGGGACAGGCACAGATACGCAGTATTTT	CASSLPGTGTDTQYF
TRBV27	TRBD2	TRBJ2-7	NA	TGTGCCAGTCACGGGGCTGCGGGAGGCGGGGAGCAGTACTTC	CASHGAAGGGEQYF
TRBV7-8	NA	TRBJ2-1	few	TGTGCCAGCAGGAGGGACCGCAACAATGAGCAGTTCTTC	CASRRDRNNEQFF
TRBV5-6	NA	TRBJ2-3	NA	TGTGCCAGCAGCTTGGGAACGGGCACAGATACGCAGTATTTT	CASSLGTGTDTQYF
TRBV6-5	TRBD1	TRBJ1-5	many	TGTGCCAGCAGGGGGACAGAAACTAGCAATCAGCCCCAGCATTTT	CASRGTETSNQPQHF
TRBV6-1	TRBD2	TRBJ2-1	NA	TGTGCCAGCAGGATAAGCGGGAGCTCCTACAATGAGCAGTTCTTC	CASRISGSSYNEQFF
TRBV9	NA	TRBJ1-1	few	TGTGCCAGCAGCGTAGGCCCATCAGACACTGAAGCTTTCTTT	CASSVGPSDTEAFF
TRBV5-1	NA	TRBJ2-3	few	TGCGCCAGCAGCTTGGAACAAGGCGCAGATACGCAGTATTTT	CASSLEQGADTQYF
TRBV6-6	NA	TRBJ1-1	NA	TGTGCCAGCAGTTACCGGGGGCAGGGCAGGGGATCCACTGAAGCTTTCTTT	CASSYRGQGRGSTEAFF
TRBV28	TRBD1	TRBJ2-7	NA	TGTGCCAGCAGTTTATACCAGGGGGCACCCTACGAGCAGTACTTC	CASSLYQGAPYEQYF
TRBV10-3	NA	TRBJ2-1	NA	TGTGCCATCAGTGAGTGGGGCCTGAATAGGAATGAGCAGTTCTTC	CAISEWGLNRNEQFF
TRBV6-5	NA	TRBJ2-1	few	TGTGCCAGCAGTGGAAACAGGTACAATGAGCAGTTCTTC	CASSGNRYNEQFF
TRBV18	NA	TRBJ1-1	few	TGTGCCAGCTCACCACCGGGAAGGGCTGAAGCTTTCTTT	CASSPPGRAEAFF
TRBV6-5	TRBD1	TRBJ2-1	few	TGTGCCAGCAGTGCCGGGACAGGGAACAATGAGCAGTTCTTC	CASSAGTGNNEQFF
TRBV12-3/TRBV12-4	TRBD2	TRBJ2-3	NA	TGTGCCAGCAGATGGACTAGCGGGCGCACAGATACGCAGTATTTT	CASRWTSGRTDTQYF
TRBV28	TRBD2	TRBJ2-4	few	TGTGCCAGCAGTTTATGGGCTAGCGGGAGGAAAAACATTCAGTACTTC	CASSLWASGRKNIQYF
TRBV20-1	NA	TRBJ1-5	NA	TGCAGTGCTAGAGGGCAGAGGGGCAATCAGCCCCAGCATTTT	CSARGQRGNQPQHF
TRBV28	NA	TRBJ2-1	many	TGTGCCAGCAGCCGACGGGGGGCAAGGTACAATGAGCAGTTCTTC	CASSRRGARYNEQFF
TRBV12-3/TRBV12-4	NA	TRBJ1-2	many	TGTGCCAGCAGTTTGGGCAACTATGGCTACACCTTC	CASSLGNYGYTF
TRBV30	NA	TRBJ1-1	NA	TGTGCCTGGAGTGGCCTCCCCCTGGGGGGGGCAGCTTTCTTT	CAWSGLPLGGAAFF
TRBV29-1	NA	TRBJ2-3	NA	TGCAGCGTTGAAGAAGAGTTCCAGTATTTT	CSVEEEFQYF
TRBV20-1	TRBD2	TRBJ2-5	few	TGTGCTAGCGGGAAAGAGACCCAGTACTTC	CASGKETQYF
TRBV5-1	TRBD2	TRBJ2-1	many	TGCGCCAGCAGCTTGGGGGGCGGGAGGGCCTCAGGCTCCTACAATGAGCAGTTCTTC	CASSLGGGRASGSYNEQFF
TRBV6-5	TRBD2	TRBJ2-5	NA	TGTGCCAGCAGTTACGGGACTAGCGGGGCGGAGACCCAGTACTTC	CASSYGTSGAETQYF
TRBV12-3/TRBV12-4	NA	TRBJ1-1	NA	TGTGCCAGCAGATTCATGCAGGGCGCTGAAGCTTTCTTT	CASRFMQGAEAFF
TRBV18	NA	TRBJ2-1	NA	TGTGCCAGCTCGCCTAGCTGGGGGAGAGCTAATGAGCAGTTCTTC	CASSPSWGRANEQFF
TRBV12-3/TRBV12-4	NA	TRBJ2-3	NA	TGTGCCAGCAGTACAAACTTAGATACGCAGTATTTT	CASSTNLDTQYF
TRBV5-1	NA	TRBJ1-4	NA	TGCGCCAGCAGCGTCGACAGAACAGGGGAAAAACTGTTTTTT	CASSVDRTGEKLFF
TRBV24-1	NA	TRBJ1-5	NA	TGTGCCATAGGCCAAGCTAGCAATCAGCCCCAGCATTTT	CAIGQASNQPQHF
TRBV29-1	NA	TRBJ1-2	NA	TGCAGCGTTTCAGGGACTGCCTATGGCTACACCTTC	CSVSGTAYGYTF
TRBV5-1	TRBD2	TRBJ2-1	NA	TGCGCCAGCAGCTTTACGACGGGAGGGAACAATGAGCAGTTCTTC	CASSFTTGGNNEQFF
TRBV7-3	TRBD1	TRBJ2-2	NA	TGTGCCAGCAGCCCGGACAGGGGAGCCGGGGAGCTGTTTTTT	CASSPDRGAGELFF
TRBV11-2	NA	TRBJ2-1	NA	TGTGCCAGCAGCTTAGATCTTGGGAGAAGCTCCTACAATGAGCAGTTCTTC	CASSLDLGRSSYNEQFF
TRBV5-1	NA	TRBJ2-7	NA	TGCGCCAGCAGCTTGGAAGGGCTCCGCTACGAGCAGTACTTC	CASSLEGLRYEQYF
TRBV11-2	TRBD2	TRBJ2-1	NA	TGTGCCAGCAGCCGGGCCGGGACTATCCCTACTGGCGAGCAGTTCTTC	CASSRAGTIPTGEQFF
TRBV4-1	TRBD1	TRBJ1-1	NA	TGCGCCAGCAGCCTGGACAGGCGCGCGAACACTGAAGCTTTCTTT	CASSLDRRANTEAFF
TRBV6-5	NA	TRBJ2-3	NA	TGTGCCAGCAGTTACCAACACACAGATACGCAGTATTTT	CASSYQHTDTQYF
TRBV19	TRBD2	TRBJ2-7	NA	TGTGCCAGTAAACTAGCGGAGGTGTCTTACGAGCAGTACTTC	CASKLAEVSYEQYF
TRBV19	TRBD1	TRBJ2-7	NA	TGTGCCAGTAGTATACGACAGGGGCCGCGATTCCAGTACTTC	CASSIRQGPRFQYF
TRBV29-1	NA	TRBJ2-7	few	TGCAGCGTGGGGGCTAGCGGATTCGAGCAGTACTTC	CSVGASGFEQYF
TRBV29-1	NA	TRBJ2-6	NA	TGCAGCGTTGAAGGGTCTGGGGCCAACGTCCTGACTTTC	CSVEGSGANVLTF
TRBV29-1	TRBD1	TRBJ2-7	NA	TGCAGCGTTGGGACAGGGGACCACGAGCAGTACTTC	CSVGTGDHEQYF
TRBV3-1	TRBD2	TRBJ2-1	NA	TGTGCCAGCAGTCGTCCCGGAACTAGCGGGAGGAATGAGCAGTTCTTC	CASSRPGTSGRNEQFF